This TCR beta chain was identified in a study of patients and donors after allogeneic stem cell transplantation. Trimming stripped 0 bases from V and 2 bases from J, with 14 bases between. This CDR3 has 17 residues. Germline CDR1 and CDR2: ENHRY and SYGVKD. TCRdb ran MiXCR on the RT-PCR reads and lists one entry per CDR3 protein. The table lists 390,000 or so distinct CDR3 sequences, under 20% of them singletons. This clonotype was observed a few times. This receptor was obtained from a human donor who was either an allogeneic HSCT recipient or a stem cell or donor lymphocyte infusion donor (not recorded which). It is not recorded whose cells these are; they may come from a transplant donor. The chain couples TRBV10-3 to TRBJ1-5, with D possibly being TRBD1 (5 bases). Material: blood, either unsorted or a sorted T cell fraction (not recorded which). The chain's CDR3 is CAISESMGTGGNQPQHF. The CDR3 coding sequence is TGTGCCATCAGTGAGTCGATGGGGACTGGGGGCAATCAGCCCCAGCATTTT.